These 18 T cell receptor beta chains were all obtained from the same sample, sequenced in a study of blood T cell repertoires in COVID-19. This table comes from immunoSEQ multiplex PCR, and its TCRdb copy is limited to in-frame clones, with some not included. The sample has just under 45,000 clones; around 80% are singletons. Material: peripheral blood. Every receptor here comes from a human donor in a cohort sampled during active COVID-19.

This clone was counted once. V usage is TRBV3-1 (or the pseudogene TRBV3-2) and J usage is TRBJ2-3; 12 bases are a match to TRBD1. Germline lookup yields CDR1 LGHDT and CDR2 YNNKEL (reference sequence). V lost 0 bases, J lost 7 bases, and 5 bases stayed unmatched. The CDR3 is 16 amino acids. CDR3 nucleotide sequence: TGTGCCAGCAGCCAAGATATGGGACAGGGGGCCCATACGCAGTATTTT. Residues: CASSQDMGQGAHTQYF.

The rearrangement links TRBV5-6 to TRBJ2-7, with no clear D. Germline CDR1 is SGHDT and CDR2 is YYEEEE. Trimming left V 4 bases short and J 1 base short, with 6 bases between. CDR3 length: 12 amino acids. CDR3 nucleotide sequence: TGTGCCAGCAGCCAGATATCCTACGAGCAGTACTTC. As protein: CASSQISYEQYF.

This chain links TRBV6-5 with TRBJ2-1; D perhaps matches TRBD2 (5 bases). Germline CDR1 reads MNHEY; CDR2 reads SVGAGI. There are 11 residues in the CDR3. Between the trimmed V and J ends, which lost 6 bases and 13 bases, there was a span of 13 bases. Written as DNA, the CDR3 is TGTGCCAGCAGGGAGGACTCGAGTCAGTTCTTC. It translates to CASREDSSQFF.

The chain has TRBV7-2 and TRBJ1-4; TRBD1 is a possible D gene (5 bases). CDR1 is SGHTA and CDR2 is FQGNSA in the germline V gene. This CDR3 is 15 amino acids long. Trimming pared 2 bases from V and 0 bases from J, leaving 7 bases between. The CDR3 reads CASSLWGATNEKLFF. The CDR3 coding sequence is TGTGCCAGCAGCTTATGGGGGGCAACTAATGAAAAACTGTTTTTT.

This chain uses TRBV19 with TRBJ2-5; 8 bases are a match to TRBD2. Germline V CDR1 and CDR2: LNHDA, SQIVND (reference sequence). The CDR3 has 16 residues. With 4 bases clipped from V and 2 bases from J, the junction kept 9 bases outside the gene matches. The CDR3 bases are TGTGCCAGTAGTACTTCAGGGCGGGGGGAACAAGAGACCCAGTACTTC. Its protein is CASSTSGRGEQETQYF. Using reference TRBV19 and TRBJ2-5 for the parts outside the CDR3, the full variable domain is DGGITQSPKYLFRKEGQNVTLSCEQNLNHDAMYWYRQDPGQGLRLIYYSQIVNDFQKGDIAEGYSVSREKKESFPLTVTSAQKNPTAFYLCASSTSGRGEQETQYFGPGTRLLVL.

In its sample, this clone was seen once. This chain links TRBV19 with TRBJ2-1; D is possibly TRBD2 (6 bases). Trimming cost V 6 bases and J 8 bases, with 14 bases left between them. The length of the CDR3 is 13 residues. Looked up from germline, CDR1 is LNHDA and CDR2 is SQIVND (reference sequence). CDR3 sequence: CASSRTRGDEQFF. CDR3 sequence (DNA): TGTGCCAGTAGCCGGACTCGCGGGGATGAGCAGTTCTTC.

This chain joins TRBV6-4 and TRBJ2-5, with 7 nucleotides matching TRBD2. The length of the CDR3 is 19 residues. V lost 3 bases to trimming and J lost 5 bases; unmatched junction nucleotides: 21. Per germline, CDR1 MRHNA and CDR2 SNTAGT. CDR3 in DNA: TGTGCCAGCAGTGATCACCGGGGCGGGGGACCTAGGGTTGTGGAGACCCAGTACTTC. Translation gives CASSDHRGGGPRVVETQYF.

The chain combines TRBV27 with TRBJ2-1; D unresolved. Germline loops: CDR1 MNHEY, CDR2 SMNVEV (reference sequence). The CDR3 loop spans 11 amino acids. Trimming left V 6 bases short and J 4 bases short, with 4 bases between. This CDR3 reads CASSQYNEQFF. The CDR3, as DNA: TGTGCCAGCAGCCAATACAATGAGCAGTTCTTC.

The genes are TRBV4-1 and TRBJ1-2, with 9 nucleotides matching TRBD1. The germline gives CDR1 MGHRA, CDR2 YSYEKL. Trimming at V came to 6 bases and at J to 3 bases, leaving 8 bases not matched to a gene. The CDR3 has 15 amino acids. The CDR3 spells CASSWDRDKDYGYTF. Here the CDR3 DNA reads TGCGCCAGCAGTTGGGACAGGGATAAAGACTATGGCTACACCTTC.

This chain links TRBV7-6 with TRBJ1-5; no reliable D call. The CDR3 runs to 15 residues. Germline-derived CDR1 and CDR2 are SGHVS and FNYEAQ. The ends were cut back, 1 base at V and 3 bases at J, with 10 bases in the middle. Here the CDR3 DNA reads TGTGCCAGCAGCTTAGAGGCCGGGTTCAATCAGCCCCAGCATTTT. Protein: CASSLEAGFNQPQHF.

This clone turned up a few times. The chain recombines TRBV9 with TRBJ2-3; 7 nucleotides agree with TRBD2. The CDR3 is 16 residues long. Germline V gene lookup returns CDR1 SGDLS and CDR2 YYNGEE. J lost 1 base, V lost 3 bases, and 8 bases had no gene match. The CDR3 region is CASSALAGEGTDTQYF. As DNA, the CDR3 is TGTGCCAGCAGCGCCTTAGCGGGCGAGGGCACAGATACGCAGTATTTT.

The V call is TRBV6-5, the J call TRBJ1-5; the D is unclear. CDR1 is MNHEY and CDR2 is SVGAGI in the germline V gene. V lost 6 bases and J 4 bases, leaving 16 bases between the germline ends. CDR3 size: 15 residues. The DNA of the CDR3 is TGTGCCAGCAGGGAGACGGTTGTCCAAAATCAGCCCCAGCATTTT. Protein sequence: CASRETVVQNQPQHF.

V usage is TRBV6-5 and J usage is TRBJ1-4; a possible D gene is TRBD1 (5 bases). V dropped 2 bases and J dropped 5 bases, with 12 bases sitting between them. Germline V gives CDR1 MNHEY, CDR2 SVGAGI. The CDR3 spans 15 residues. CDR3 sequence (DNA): TGTGCCAGCAGTTACGGAGACAGAAAGAATGAAAAACTGTTTTTT. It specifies CASSYGDRKNEKLFF.

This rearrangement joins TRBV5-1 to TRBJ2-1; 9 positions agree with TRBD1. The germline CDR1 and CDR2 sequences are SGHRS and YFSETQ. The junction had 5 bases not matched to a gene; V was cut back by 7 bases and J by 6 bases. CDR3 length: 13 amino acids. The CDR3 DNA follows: TGCGCCAGCGGGGACAGGGTAAGCAATGAGCAGTTCTTC. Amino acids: CASGDRVSNEQFF.

CDR3 region: CAIGGQISGANVLTF. Here the CDR3 DNA reads TGTGCCATCGGTGGACAAATCTCTGGGGCCAACGTCCTGACTTTC. J is TRBJ2-6 and V is TRBV10-3, with D tentatively TRBD1 (5 bases). With 8 bases removed from V and 0 bases from J, the gap between germline ends came to 11 bases. CDR1 and CDR2 from the germline V gene are ENHRY and SYGVKD. The CDR3 sequence is 15 residues long.

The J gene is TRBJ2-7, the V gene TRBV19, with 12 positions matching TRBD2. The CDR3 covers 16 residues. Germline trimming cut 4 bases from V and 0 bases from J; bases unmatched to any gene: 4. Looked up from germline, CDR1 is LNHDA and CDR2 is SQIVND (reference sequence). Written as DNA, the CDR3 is TGTGCCAGTAGTAGACTAGCGGGGGAAAGCTCCTACGAGCAGTACTTC. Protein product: CASSRLAGESSYEQYF. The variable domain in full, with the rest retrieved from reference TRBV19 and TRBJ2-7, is DGGITQSPKYLFRKEGQNVTLSCEQNLNHDAMYWYRQDPGQGLRLIYYSQIVNDFQKGDIAEGYSVSREKKESFPLTVTSAQKNPTAFYLCASSRLAGESSYEQYFGPGTRLTVT.

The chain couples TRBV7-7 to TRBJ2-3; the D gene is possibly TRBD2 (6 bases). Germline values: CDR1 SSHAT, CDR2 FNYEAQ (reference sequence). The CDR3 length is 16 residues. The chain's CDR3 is CASFSTGERSTDTQYF. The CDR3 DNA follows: TGTGCTAGCTTCAGTACGGGGGAAAGGAGCACAGATACGCAGTATTTT.

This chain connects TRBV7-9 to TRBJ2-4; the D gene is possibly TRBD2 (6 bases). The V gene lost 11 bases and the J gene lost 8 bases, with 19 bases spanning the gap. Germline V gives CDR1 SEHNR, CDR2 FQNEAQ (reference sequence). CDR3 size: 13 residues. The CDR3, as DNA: TGTGCCGCCGGCCGGGGGTTGGGGGACATTCAGTACTTC. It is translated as CAAGRGLGDIQYF.